The 30 T cell receptor beta chains reported below all come from one sample, sequenced in a study of CD8 T cells in ankylosing spondylitis. Study-level findings and limits: Ankylosing spondylitis blood appeared to be characterized by a TCR beta motif of 8 or 9 highly homologous variants.

MiXCR, run by TCRdb on the 5' RACE reads, gives a single entry per CDR3 protein. The sample lists approximately 520,000 distinct CDR3 sequences, less than 6% occurring once. No antigen is known for these receptors. The sequencing input was blood, either unsorted or a sorted T cell fraction (not recorded which). The receptors were sampled from a male donor with ankylosing spondylitis.

This clonotype showed up many times. CDR3 sequence (DNA): TGTGCCAGCAGTCTTGACTGGCAATCTGGAAACACCATATATTTT. Its translation is CASSLDWQSGNTIYF. This chain uses TRBV28 with TRBJ1-3; D not resolved. There are 15 residues in the CDR3. Trimming shortened V by 5 bases and J by 1 base, and 12 bases separated the two germline ends. Looked up from germline, CDR1 is MDHEN and CDR2 is SYDVKM. The entire variable domain, with the rest obtained from reference TRBV28 and TRBJ1-3, is as follows: DVKVTQSSRYLVKRTGEKVFLECVQDMDHENMFWYRQDPGLGLRLIYFSYDVKMKEKGDIPEGYSVSREKKERFSLILESASTNQTSMYLCASSLDWQSGNTIYFGEGSWLTVV.

V gene TRBV5-1 combines with J gene TRBJ2-1, with 12 bases aligning to TRBD2. The CDR3 runs 17 residues. CDR1 SGHRS and CDR2 YFSETQ come from the germline V gene. V gave up 0 bases and J gave up 8 bases; unmatched junction bases: 9. The CDR3 is CASSLGILAGGEDEQFF. In DNA form, the CDR3 reads TGCGCCAGCAGCTTGGGGATACTAGCGGGAGGTGAGGATGAGCAGTTCTTC.

This clonotype was seen at least ten times. As DNA, the CDR3 is TGTGCCAGCTTTAGGACAGGTAGCAACATTCAGTACTTC. The encoded protein is CASFRTGSNIQYF. The V call is TRBV27, the J call TRBJ2-4; TRBD1 aligns across 7 bases. The CDR3 contains 13 residues. Germline CDR1 is MNHEY and CDR2 is SMNVEV (reference sequence). Trimming removed 8 bases from V and 7 bases from J; junction bases left unmatched: 8.

The sample holds many counts of this clonotype. The rearrangement uses TRBV29-1 and TRBJ2-5; possible D gene TRBD2, 5 bases. The CDR3 contains 14 residues. Per germline, CDR1 SQVTM and CDR2 ANQGSEA. V was clipped by 4 bases and J by 5 bases, with 17 bases between them. The CDR3 sequence: CSVGAATSQETQYF. The CDR3 nucleotides are TGCAGCGTTGGCGCGGCCACTAGTCAGGAGACCCAGTACTTC.

Ten or more counts support this clonotype. The chain is built from TRBV6-1 and TRBJ1-1; D gene ambiguous. Germline V CDR1 and CDR2: MNHNS, SASEGT. The V end was cut by 8 bases, the J end by 1 base, with 11 bases between. The CDR3 contains 13 residues. The CDR3 DNA sequence: TGTGCCAGCGGATCCTACCGGAACACTGAAGCTTTCTTT. This codes for CASGSYRNTEAFF.

This clonotype was counted ten times or more. The CDR3 loop is CASSYSNRDTQYF. The CDR3 region has the DNA TGTGCCAGCAGTTACTCGAATCGGGATACGCAGTATTTT. The chain employs TRBV6-6 and TRBJ2-3; D remains unclear. Germline CDR1 MNHNY, CDR2 SVGAGI (reference sequence). V was trimmed by 0 bases and J by 6 bases, leaving 7 bases between them. CDR3 length equals 13 residues.

This clonotype was observed at least ten times. The chain combines TRBV4-3 with TRBJ2-5; no definite D call. Germline V gene sequence: CDR1 LGHNA, CDR2 YSLEER. V was clipped by 4 bases and J by 2 bases, with 14 bases between them. The CDR3 is made up of 15 amino acids. This chain's CDR3 is CASSPEVRGQETQYF. The CDR3, as DNA: TGCGCCAGCAGCCCGGAAGTTAGAGGTCAAGAGACCCAGTACTTC.

This clonotype was seen repeatedly, ten times or more. This chain links TRBV20-1 with TRBJ1-6; 9 positions agree with TRBD1. Germline CDR1 reads DFQATT; CDR2 reads SNEGSKA (reference sequence). The V and J ends lost 2 bases and 6 bases, in that order; junction bases with no gene match: 5. This CDR3 spans 15 amino acids. CDR3 loop: CSARWDRVPNSPLHF. CDR3 nucleotides: TGCAGTGCTAGATGGGACAGGGTCCCTAATTCACCCCTCCACTTT.

The chain couples TRBV24-1 to TRBJ1-2; 10 positions match TRBD1. J lost 1 base, V lost 5 bases, and 6 bases had no gene match. CDR3 length: 16 amino acids. The germline gives CDR1 KGHDR, CDR2 SFDVKD. The CDR3 region has the DNA TGTGCCACCAGTGCCCTAGGACAGGGGGATAACTATGGCTACACCTTC. This translates into CATSALGQGDNYGYTF.

In this sample, this clonotype turned up many times. J is TRBJ2-2 and V is TRBV12-3 or TRBV12-4, with 7 nucleotides matching TRBD1. V was clipped by 5 bases and J by 5 bases; unmatched bases: 11. The CDR3 consists of 16 residues. CDR3 sequence reads: CASSNHLGGGTGELFF. The CDR3 DNA reads TGTGCCAGCAGTAACCATCTAGGGGGCGGAACCGGGGAGCTGTTTTTT.

This clonotype was recorded at least ten times. This sequence joins TRBV5-1 and TRBJ1-1; D unresolved. This CDR3 is 14 amino acids long. Germline loops: CDR1 SGHRS, CDR2 YFSETQ. The germline V and J ends were trimmed by 4 bases and 1 base, with 11 bases remaining between them. Written as DNA, the CDR3 is TGCGCCAGCAGCCAGAGACCGGCGAACACTGAAGCTTTCTTT. It translates to CASSQRPANTEAFF.

Many counts were recorded for this clonotype. The V and J genes are TRBV5-6 and TRBJ2-2; TRBD2 agrees at 10 bases. The V segment lost 4 bases and the J segment 1 base; nucleotides outside the gene matches: 19. Germline values: CDR1 SGHDT, CDR2 YYEEEE. CDR3 length: 21 residues. The CDR3 loop is CASSLRVSGRPSPENTGELFF. CDR3 coding DNA: TGTGCCAGCAGCCTACGGGTTAGCGGGAGGCCTTCCCCCGAGAACACCGGGGAGCTGTTTTTT.

This clonotype showed up many times. J is TRBJ1-1 and V is TRBV5-1, with D maybe TRBD1 (6 bases). CDR1 and CDR2 from the germline V gene are SGHRS and YFSETQ. The V end was cut by 4 bases, the J end by 0 bases, with 13 bases between. The CDR3 runs to 15 residues. The chain's CDR3 is CASSPGHLMNTEAFF. CDR3 DNA: TGCGCCAGCAGCCCGGGACATCTGATGAACACTGAAGCTTTCTTT.

Many counts were recorded for this clonotype. The chain employs TRBV7-9 and TRBJ2-7; D could derive from TRBD1 or TRBD2 (6 bases each). CDR3 length: 15 amino acids. Trimming took 5 bases from V and 1 from J, leaving 15 bases between them. Germline CDR1 reads SEHNR; CDR2 reads FQNEAQ (reference sequence). The CDR3 sequence is CASSPRGTNSYEQYF. CDR3 in DNA: TGTGCCAGCAGCCCTCGGGGGACAAATTCCTACGAGCAGTACTTC.

In this sample, this clonotype turned up many times. The rearrangement joins TRBV29-1 to TRBJ2-3, with D possibly matching TRBD1 (6 bases). The germline gives CDR1 SQVTM, CDR2 ANQGSEA. V was trimmed by 5 bases and J by 5 bases, leaving 11 bases between them. The CDR3 runs 12 residues. CDR3 DNA sequence: TGCAGCGTTCGGACAGAAATAGATACGCAGTATTTT. Protein product: CSVRTEIDTQYF.

This clonotype was seen ten or more times. As DNA, the CDR3 is TGTGCCAGCAGTCCGTCCGTTTTAGGGGGCTGGCCCCAGCATTTT. Its translation: CASSPSVLGGWPQHF. The chain is built from TRBV28 and TRBJ1-5, with 7 bases fitting TRBD1. The junction had 13 bases not matched to a gene; V was cut back by 5 bases and J by 9 bases. The CDR3 contains 15 residues. CDR1 and CDR2 (germline): MDHEN, SYDVKM.

The table lists this clonotype with many counts. This chain joins TRBV7-3 and TRBJ2-7, with D possibly matching TRBD1 (6 bases). Germline assignment: CDR1 SGHTA and CDR2 FQGTGA. V lost 2 bases and J 0 bases, leaving 8 bases between the germline ends. The CDR3 spans 14 residues. CDR3 residues: CASSLQGNSYEQYF. DNA of the CDR3: TGTGCCAGCAGCTTACAGGGGAACTCCTACGAGCAGTACTTC.

This clonotype has a count of ten or more. The chain recombines TRBV29-1 with TRBJ1-2; 9 bases are a match to TRBD1. Germline CDR1 is SQVTM and CDR2 is ANQGSEA. The CDR3 runs to 11 residues. After removal of 4 bases from V and 6 bases from J, the junction contained 0 bases not matched to a gene. CDR3 DNA sequence: TGCAGCGTTGGGACAGGGGATGGCTACACCTTC. Its protein is CSVGTGDGYTF.

This clonotype was recorded many times. The chain has TRBV29-1 and TRBJ2-3, with 8 bases fitting TRBD2. From germline, CDR1 is SQVTM and CDR2 ANQGSEA. V lost 4 bases and J lost 7; bases outside the gene matches: 4. The CDR3 loop spans 12 amino acids. This CDR3 is CSVAAGVNTQYF. Written as DNA, the CDR3 is TGCAGCGTTGCAGCGGGAGTTAATACGCAGTATTTT.

This clonotype showed up just once. This chain joins TRBV19 and TRBJ1-5; D gene uncertain. This CDR3 is built from 15 residues. Germline-derived CDR1 and CDR2 are LNHDA and SQIVND (reference sequence). The V gene lost 5 bases and the J gene lost 2 bases, with 13 bases spanning the gap. The CDR3 DNA is TGTGCCAGTAGTGTGTGGGGTTCGGGCAATCAGCCCCAGCATTTT. Translation: CASSVWGSGNQPQHF.

The J gene is TRBJ1-2, the V gene TRBV5-1; TRBD1 is a possible D gene (5 bases). Trimming took 4 bases from V and 4 from J, leaving 14 bases between them. This CDR3 region has 14 residues. Germline CDR1 and CDR2: SGHRS and YFSETQ. CDR3 sequence (DNA): TGCGCCAGCAGCCCTGCTAGACAGATCTATGGCTACACCTTC. It codes for CASSPARQIYGYTF. The full variable domain, with the rest looked up from reference TRBV5-1 and TRBJ1-2, is KAGVTQTPRYLIKTRGQQVTLSCSPISGHRSVSWYQQTPGQGLQFLFEYFSETQRNKGNFPGRFSGRQFSNSRSEMNVSTLELGDSALYLCASSPARQIYGYTFGSGTRLTVV.

At least ten counts were recorded for this clonotype. The rearrangement uses TRBV20-1 and TRBJ1-4, with D uncertain. The germline V gene encodes CDR1 DFQATT and CDR2 SNEGSKA (reference sequence). Trimming shortened V by 6 bases and J by 8 bases, and 19 bases separated the two germline ends. CDR3 length: 14 amino acids. DNA of the CDR3: TGCAGTGCCCCGGAGAATGGGATGTCGGAAAAACTGTTTTTT. Protein product: CSAPENGMSEKLFF.

The sample holds one count of this clonotype. The genes are TRBV6-1 and TRBJ2-7; 7 bases match TRBD1. CDR3 length: 15 residues. Germline trimming cut 6 bases from V and 0 bases from J; bases unmatched to any gene: 8. Germline V gives CDR1 MNHNS, CDR2 SASEGT. CDR3 sequence: CASRHRDRFSYEQYF. As DNA, the CDR3 is TGTGCCAGCAGACACCGGGACAGATTCTCCTACGAGCAGTACTTC.

J is TRBJ2-1 and V is TRBV18; D is unclear. CDR1 is KGHSH and CDR2 is LQKENI in the germline V gene. This CDR3 has 15 amino acids. Trimming took 4 bases from V and 0 from J, leaving 10 bases between them. DNA of the CDR3: TGTGCCAGCTCACTCCAGGCCAGCTCCTACAATGAGCAGTTCTTC. It specifies CASSLQASSYNEQFF.

This clonotype has only a few counts. The gene calls are TRBV24-1 and TRBJ2-3; the D gene is possibly TRBD2 (5 bases). Germline V gene sequence: CDR1 KGHDR, CDR2 SFDVKD. V lost 3 bases and J 6 bases, leaving 12 bases between the germline ends. This CDR3 comprises 14 residues. Here the CDR3 DNA reads TGTGCCACCAGTGATCCAGCGGAGGCCGATACGCAGTATTTT. Protein: CATSDPAEADTQYF.

This clonotype was seen a handful of times. The chain employs TRBV7-2 and TRBJ1-5; TRBD1 might be the D (5 bases). Germline-derived CDR1 and CDR2 are SGHTA and FQGNSA. The CDR3 contains 15 residues. V gave up 3 bases and J gave up 1 base, with 10 bases separating them. The CDR3 region has the DNA TGTGCCAGCAGCTTCCAGCAGGGCAGCAATCAGCCCCAGCATTTT. Protein: CASSFQQGSNQPQHF.

This clonotype was seen at least ten times. The rearrangement joins TRBV27 to TRBJ2-1, with a weak D call TRBD2 (6 bases). Trimming shortened V by 8 bases and J by 3 bases, and 11 bases separated the two germline ends. The CDR3 consists of 13 residues. Germline-derived CDR1 and CDR2 are MNHEY and SMNVEV (reference sequence). The CDR3 region is CASGRRFYNEQFF. CDR3 bases: TGTGCCAGCGGGAGGCGGTTCTACAATGAGCAGTTCTTC.

This clonotype was seen ten or more times. This chain joins TRBV20-1 and TRBJ1-1; D may be TRBD1 (5 bases). The CDR3 runs 14 residues. From germline, CDR1 is DFQATT and CDR2 SNEGSKA (reference sequence). Trimming left V 0 bases short and J 1 base short, with 9 bases between. The CDR3 protein is CSARDGGRNTEAFF. In DNA, the CDR3 is TGCAGTGCTAGAGATGGGGGGAGGAACACTGAAGCTTTCTTT.

In this sample, this clonotype turned up many times. V is TRBV5-1 and J is TRBJ2-2; D not resolved. Trimming shortened V by 7 bases and J by 3 bases, and 13 bases separated the two germline ends. CDR3 length: 14 residues. In germline, CDR1 is SGHRS, CDR2 YFSETQ. CDR3 protein: CASHETVDTGELFF. CDR3 nucleotide sequence: TGCGCCAGCCATGAGACCGTAGACACCGGGGAGCTGTTTTTT.

This clonotype showed up many times. J is TRBJ2-7 and V is TRBV5-1; no reliable D call. The CDR3 is made up of 13 amino acids. V was cut by 1 base and J by 2 bases, with 7 bases left in between. Germline V gene data show CDR1 as SGHRS and CDR2 as YFSETQ. CDR3 loop: CASSLPRAYEQYF. For the CDR3, the DNA is TGCGCCAGCAGCTTGCCCAGAGCCTACGAGCAGTACTTC.